The present T cell receptor (beta chain) was sequenced within a study of T cell repertoires in cytomegalovirus infection. TCRdb reprocessed the reads via MiXCR and lists one record per CDR3 protein. The repertoire has a few hundred thousand distinct CDR3 sequences, over 15% of them found once; the top ten carry about half. Study results and limitations: In two of eight donors, the top clonotype was HLA-C-restricted CMV-specific.

This clonotype has a handful of counts. Its antigen is unidentified. The V end was cut by 2 bases, the J end by 5 bases, with 10 bases between. Per the germline V gene, CDR1 is SGHRS and CDR2 is YFSETQ. The CDR3 is 13 amino acids. Sequenced input: CD8+ T cells from PBMCs. This clonotype was sampled from a human donor in good health (CMV status not recorded). Some clones in this sample may be carry-over from other donors' samples. This rearrangement joins TRBV5-1 to TRBJ2-5; D is ambiguous. The CDR3 protein is CASSLRSGETQYF. In DNA, the CDR3 is TGCGCCAGCAGCTTACGATCTGGGGAGACCCAGTACTTC.